The 8 T cell receptor beta chains listed next were all sequenced from one sample in a study of blood T cell repertoires in COVID-19. This table comes from immunoSEQ multiplex PCR, and its TCRdb copy is limited to in-frame clones, with some not included. This sample has 100,000 or so clones, with around four fifths found just once. The specimen sequenced was peripheral blood. These receptor sequences come from a woman in her 70s with active or convalescent COVID-19.

The V gene is TRBV15, the J gene TRBJ2-2, with 8 bases fitting TRBD1. In germline, CDR1 is LNHNV, CDR2 YYDKDF (reference sequence). The CDR3 has 15 residues. V shed 6 bases and J 0 bases; nucleotides not matched to a gene: 3. CDR3 loop: CATSSGGPNTGELFF. The CDR3, as DNA: TGTGCCACCAGTTCAGGGGGCCCGAACACCGGGGAGCTGTTTTTT.

The chain is built from TRBV13 and TRBJ2-3, with 10 bases matching TRBD1. CDR3 length equals 16 residues. V lost 3 bases to trimming and J lost 3 bases; unmatched junction nucleotides: 6. CDR1 PRHDT and CDR2 FYEKMQ come from the germline V gene (reference sequence). CDR3 nucleotide sequence: TGTGCCAGCAGCTTCCGACCGGGACAGGGGACAGATACGCAGTATTTT. This sequence encodes CASSFRPGQGTDTQYF.

The chain is built from TRBV11-2 and TRBJ1-2; 7 bases match TRBD1. J lost 4 bases, V lost 1 base, and 6 bases had no gene match. The CDR3 contains 15 residues. Germline CDR1 SGHAT, CDR2 FQNNGV. The CDR3: CASSLGQGLRYGYTF. CDR3 DNA: TGTGCCAGCAGCTTAGGACAGGGTCTGCGCTATGGCTACACCTTC.

The gene calls are TRBV7-2 and TRBJ2-7; D unresolved. V lost 1 base and J lost 4, with 8 bases in between. Germline V gene data show CDR1 as SGHTA and CDR2 as FQGNSA. The CDR3 totals 13 residues. In nucleotides, the CDR3 is TGTGCCAGCAGCTTAGGATCCGCGTACGAGCAGTACTTC. It translates to CASSLGSAYEQYF.

This clone was counted between two and nine times. This rearrangement joins TRBV28 to TRBJ1-2; possibly TRBD1 for D (5 bases). Germline lookup yields CDR1 MDHEN and CDR2 SYDVKM. The CDR3 extends over 16 amino acids. V was clipped by 4 bases and J by 4 bases, with 19 bases between them. CDR3 sequence (DNA): TGTGCCAGCAGTTCGTCTGGGGGGAGTGGGGGCTATGGCTACACCTTC. Translating gives CASSSSGGSGGYGYTF.

CDR3 sequence (DNA): TGTGCCAGCAGCCCCTTTGCAGCGGGGGACACAGATACGCAGTATTTT. Residues: CASSPFAAGDTDTQYF. The chain is built from TRBV7-2 and TRBJ2-3, with 8 bases lining up with TRBD2. The CDR3 sequence is 16 residues long. Looked up from germline, CDR1 is SGHTA and CDR2 is FQGNSA. Germline trimming cut 5 bases from V and 2 bases from J; bases unmatched to any gene: 9.

The V call is TRBV19, the J call TRBJ2-2; no reliable D call. Looked up from germline, CDR1 is LNHDA and CDR2 is SQIVND (reference sequence). CDR3 length: 13 amino acids. With 6 bases removed from V and 1 base from J, the gap between germline ends came to 6 bases. CDR3 nucleotides: TGTGCCAGTAGGGCAGGGAACACCGGGGAGCTGTTTTTT. Encoded protein: CASRAGNTGELFF.

The chain uses TRBV28 and TRBJ2-5, with 8 nucleotides matching TRBD2. Germline CDR1 is MDHEN and CDR2 is SYDVKM. Trimming removed 5 bases from V and 4 bases from J; junction bases left unmatched: 6. The CDR3 sequence is 14 residues long. For the CDR3, the DNA is TGTGCCAGCAGTAACCCCGGGGGGGGAGAGACCCAGTACTTC. Residues: CASSNPGGGETQYF. Drawing the rest from reference TRBV28 and TRBJ2-5, the complete variable domain is DVKVTQSSRYLVKRTGEKVFLECVQDMDHENMFWYRQDPGLGLRLIYFSYDVKMKEKGDIPEGYSVSREKKERFSLILESASTNQTSMYLCASSNPGGGETQYFGPGTRLLVL.